This TCR beta chain was documented in a study of PD-1 blockade in classical Hodgkin lymphoma. The time point denotes: cycle 4 day 1 (C4D1), after more than five weeks of nivolumab. Autologous stem cell transplantation was followed by relapse in every patient, and brentuximab vedotin exposure varied. Patients' outcomes at their best amounted to complete response, partial response or progressive disease. The method was immunoSEQ multiplex PCR; TCRdb's version includes in-frame clones alone and lacks a portion of them. The table has 20,000 or so clones, 88% seen once; the top ten hold over 20%. V shed 3 bases and J 8 bases; nucleotides not matched to a gene: 7. The CDR3 has 14 residues. Germline V gives CDR1 ENHRY, CDR2 SYGVKD.

The sample was peripheral blood mononuclear cells (PBMCs), taken before the fourth cycle of nivolumab. This sequence originates from a human donor with classical Hodgkin lymphoma. The rearrangement uses TRBV10-3 and TRBJ2-4, with 7 nucleotides matching TRBD2. The CDR3 spells CAISEGRGGDIQYF. For the CDR3, the DNA is TGTGCCATCAGTGAAGGGCGGGGAGGGGACATTCAGTACTTC.